This T cell receptor beta chain was documented in a study of T-cell memory formation after mild COVID-19. Background on the study: In these data, TCR clusters were largely donor specific.

General observations from the study: CM and EM subsets held most contracting CD4+ clones; EMRA held CD8+ ones. For second-wave clones that peaked at day 37, SARS-CoV-2 specificity went unverified.

After 5'RACE with constant-segment primers, TCR alpha and TCR beta cDNA libraries carrying sample barcodes and UMIs were obtained. TCRdb redid the calling of the 5' RACE reads with MiXCR, one entry per CDR3 protein. This sample has about 150,000 distinct CDR3 sequences, with around 25% found just once. This clonotype has ten or more counts. As yet, its antigen is unknown. J lost 0 bases, V lost 5 bases, and 1 base had no gene match. The CDR3 spans 13 residues. Germline CDR1 is GTSNPN and CDR2 is SVGIG (reference sequence). The sample comprised PBMCs or a T cell subset sorted from them (not recorded which). This clonotype was sampled from an adult woman who had mild COVID-19 (a few samples of this study predate the infection). Cell type and time point are not known. The chain is built from TRBV30 and TRBJ2-3; 8 nucleotides match TRBD2. In nucleotides, the CDR3 is TGTGCCTGGGAGCGGGAGAGCACAGATACGCAGTATTTT. Its translation is CAWERESTDTQYF.